Below, one TCR beta chain is given with its context. There is no known antigen for this receptor. No base-level quality is on record; no much larger clone is a single base apart. This sample is drawn from a study of shared clonotypes between healthy human individuals (TCRdb year 2020). A note on the overall study: Two women and a few men aged 18 to 49 years were included in the cohort. For each donor, three plates each were used for CD4 naive and CD4 memory, two plates were used for CD8 naive, and one plate was used for CD8 memory. To estimate repertoire size and how much clonotype sharing occurs between individuals, the study deeply sequenced the blood TCR repertoires of a handful of healthy adults. To increase sequencing depth and limit assay-specific biases, different laboratories used diverse techniques to prepare libraries and sequence TCR repertoires. Between about 0.94 and 8.9 billion PBMCs per donor were obtained by leukapheresis.

Healthy HIV-negative adults with no recently reported acute infections or vaccinations were included as donors. Only Caucasian adults living in Nashville, Tennessee, USA were represented among the donors. CD4+ T cells were enriched by magnetic negative selection, after which naive cells were positively selected on CD45RA and the negative fraction was taken as the memory subset. After blood collection by leukapheresis, PBMCs were isolated using Ficoll-Histopaque density gradient centrifugation and then cryopreserved in the vapor phase of liquid nitrogen. Analytical flow cytometry was used to check the purity and quantity of every magnetically sorted T cell population. Each sorted fraction had its genomic DNA isolated and then quantified by UV absorbance on a Nanodrop 2000c. Using the deep immunoSEQ assay, multiplex PCR amplified TCR CDR3 regions from genomic DNA. Genomic DNA extracted from each cell subset was distributed evenly over all wells of several immunoSEQ 96-well plates, and each plate served as one replicate. For sorted subsets, each replicate PCR was loaded with about 0.2 ug genomic DNA, equivalent to some 31,000 T cell genomes. Purified libraries were measured with a Qubit 3.0 fluorometer, size-checked on a Bioanalyzer 2100, and measured again with the KAPA Library Quantification kit. Every immunoSEQ 96-well plate was sequenced on a separate single-read 150-cycle Illumina NextSeq 550 flow cell. The authors' analysis ran thus. Because the immunoSEQ output included only junctional sequences and no quality scores, the filtering could not be the same as the filtering used for full-length reads. To assign V/J genes and CDR3, sequences were annotated against IMGT germline references using PyIR, a Python wrapper for IgBLAST v1.9. Any read was removed if the V/J assignment was weak (E-value above 1e-6), the CDR3 was missing, or the read contained stop codons, out-of-frame junctions, or ambiguous translated residues. V3J clonotypes were defined by identical inferred V gene, J gene, and CDR3 amino acid sequence. To compute the percentage overlap between repertoires, the number of shared unique clonotypes was divided by the size of the smaller repertoire. Richness of each repertoire was evaluated using RTK rarefaction, the Chao1 estimator, and Recon v2.1 estimates of unobserved clonotypes. Generation probabilities for all TCRbeta clonotypes obtained by the gDNA method from a handful of donors were computed using OLGA. TCRdb retrieved this table from immuneACCESS and kept in-frame rearrangements only. Not all clones are present; in checked studies, unresolved V genes account for under half, and no reason is known for the remainder. Clone size and V and J calls were adopted from that table, with D and trimming inferred from the DNA. The table for this sample lists about 180,000 clones; roughly 91% of them were counted only once. The top ten clonotypes cover more than 0.065% of the sample.

The germline V gene specifies SGHRS as CDR1 and YFSETQ as CDR2. From V the trimming removes 4 bases and from J it removes 5 bases, while the gene matches leave 6 bases of the junction unaccounted for. From the cysteine up to the phenylalanine, the CDR3 has a length of 15 residues. Here the CDR3 DNA is all that survives: 45 bases in frame from base 1. Study-level results and caveats: Sampling was limited to blood, and TCR repertoires in tissue likely differ from TCR repertoires in blood. Larger estimated clonotype richness was generally found for naive subsets than for memory subsets. Pairwise subsampling led to the expectation that sequencing depth would affect the degree of clonotype sharing among donors. Higher generation probabilities were observed for clonotypes shared by all four sorted-subset donors than for non-shared clonotypes. Because the study included a small number of donors, the genetic and exposure-history diversity represented was limited. Rarefaction of sorted-subset datasets indicated incomplete sequencing despite the large sequencing depth. About 5% of naive CD4, 3% to 4% of naive CD8, roughly 2.4% of memory CD4, and about 0.4% of memory CD8 clonotypes were shared across a handful of donors.

This clonotype originated in a woman younger than 45 in good health. Specimen: naive CD4+ T cells sorted from blood. According to the study, the label for this sample's cell subset or site signals: CD45RA+ positively selected. The V and J segments used are TRBV5-1 and TRBJ2-1; TRBD2 fits 10 bases in the junction. The DNA is TGCGCCAGCAGCCTCGGACTAGCGGCCAACAATGAGCAGTTCTTC. It translates to CASSLGLAANNEQFF. Here the CDR3 is joined to the reference TRBV5-1 and TRBJ2-1 genes, and the full variable domain is: KAGVTQTPRYLIKTRGQQVTLSCSPISGHRSVSWYQQTPGQGLQFLFEYFSETQRNKGNFPGRFSGRQFSNSRSEMNVSTLELGDSALYLCASSLGLAANNEQFFGPGTRLTVL.